The 26 T cell receptor beta chains below come from one sample, sequenced in a study of cytomegalovirus exposure and HLA in healthy donors. PCR employed 60 Vbeta and 13 Jbeta primers. Some clones are missing from TCRdb's copy, which holds only in-frame ones; the method was immunoSEQ multiplex PCR. The sample lists over 150,000 clones, over 70% occurring once. The source material was PBMCs. These TCRs come from a male donor in good health and CMV-seronegative.

This chain connects TRBV12-5 to TRBJ1-1; 8 positions agree with TRBD1. The germline CDR1 and CDR2 sequences are LGHNT and FRNRAP. The CDR3 length is 15 residues. V trimming: 1 base; J trimming: 5 bases; junction bases outside the gene matches: 6. In nucleotides, the CDR3 is TGTGCTAGTGGTTTGGGACAGGGGACCCCGACTGAAGCTTTCTTT. This sequence encodes CASGLGQGTPTEAFF.

This clone was counted a few times. The J gene is TRBJ1-4, the V gene TRBV4-1; no firm D call. There are 16 residues in the CDR3. Trimming removed 4 bases at V and 3 bases at J, with 15 bases between. Looked up from germline, CDR1 is MGHRA and CDR2 is YSYEKL. The DNA of the CDR3 is TGCGCCAGCAGCCTACACGAGGAGGCCTCTAATGAAAAACTGTTTTTT. Translation: CASSLHEEASNEKLFF.

V and J are TRBV5-5 and TRBJ1-5; no firm D call. There are 13 residues in the CDR3. V was pared by 2 bases and J by 3 bases, with 6 bases between. Germline lookup yields CDR1 SGHKS and CDR2 YYEKEE (reference sequence). Written as DNA, the CDR3 is TGTGCCAGCAGCTTCCAGTCCAATCAGCCCCAGCATTTT. Encoded protein: CASSFQSNQPQHF.

The V gene is TRBV6-5, the J gene TRBJ1-1, with D possibly being TRBD1 (5 bases). CDR3 size: 14 residues. Germline CDR1 and CDR2: MNHEY and SVGAGI. V was clipped by 0 bases and J by 6 bases, with 11 bases between them. CDR3 sequence reads: CASSYSSAGAEAFF. The CDR3 bases are TGTGCCAGCAGTTACTCGAGCGCGGGGGCTGAAGCTTTCTTT.

The chain uses TRBV7-9 and TRBJ2-1, with D possibly being TRBD2 (6 bases). Per the germline V gene, CDR1 is SEHNR and CDR2 is FQNEAQ (reference sequence). There are 16 residues in the CDR3. V shed 1 base and J shed 4 bases, with 14 bases lying between them. In DNA, the CDR3 is TGTGCCAGCAGCTTAGTAGTTACTAGCAGGTACAATGAGCAGTTCTTC. This sequence encodes CASSLVVTSRYNEQFF.

The chain combines TRBV27 with TRBJ2-2; a weak D match, TRBD1 (5 bases). V lost 4 bases and J 5 bases, leaving 11 bases between the germline ends. CDR1 and CDR2 from the germline V gene are MNHEY and SMNVEV (reference sequence). The CDR3 runs 14 residues. CDR3 sequence: CASSSGFMTGELFF. DNA for the CDR3: TGTGCCAGCAGTTCAGGGTTTATGACCGGGGAGCTGTTTTTT.

The V gene is TRBV6-6, the J gene TRBJ2-1; 7 bases match TRBD2. The CDR3 loop spans 16 amino acids. With V trimmed by 2 bases and J by 4 bases, 8 bases remained unmatched. The germline CDR1 and CDR2 sequences are MNHNY and SVGAGI (reference sequence). The CDR3 spells CASSYLTSAAYNEQFF. CDR3 DNA sequence: TGTGCCAGCAGTTACCTCACTAGCGCCGCTTACAATGAGCAGTTCTTC.

The chain uses TRBV27 and TRBJ1-4; no reliable D call. Trimming left V 3 bases short and J 8 bases short, with 13 bases between. Looked up from germline, CDR1 is MNHEY and CDR2 is SMNVEV (reference sequence). The CDR3 loop spans 14 amino acids. CDR3 nucleotides: TGTGCCAGCAGTTTGGCGGGCGGTGGCGAAAAACTGTTTTTT. This sequence encodes CASSLAGGGEKLFF. The whole variable domain, remainder taken from reference TRBV27 and TRBJ1-4, is EAQVTQNPRYLITVTGKKLTVTCSQNMNHEYMSWYRQDPGLGLRQIYYSMNVEVTDKGDVPEGYKVSRKEKRNFPLILESPSPNQTSLYFCASSLAGGGEKLFFGSGTQLSVL.

Here the CDR3 reads CASTLGGANQPQHF. The CDR3 bases are TGTGCCAGCACCTTGGGGGGAGCCAATCAGCCCCAGCATTTT. The chain links TRBV2 to TRBJ1-5, with D possibly TRBD1 on 5 matching bases. Germline assignment: CDR1 SNHLY and CDR2 FYNNEI. The ends were cut back, 7 bases at V and 3 bases at J, with 13 bases in the middle. The CDR3 loop spans 14 amino acids.

The V and J genes are TRBV30 and TRBJ1-1; D uncertain. The CDR3 runs to 10 residues. Germline loops: CDR1 GTSNPN, CDR2 SVGIG (reference sequence). V was shortened by 8 bases and J by 7 bases, with 11 bases between the two germline ends. The chain's CDR3 is CALDEHEAFF. CDR3 nucleotides: TGTGCCCTAGACGAGCATGAAGCTTTCTTT.

A few counts support this clone. The chain recombines TRBV6-1 with TRBJ1-5, with a tentative D call TRBD1 (6 bases). CDR3 length: 13 amino acids. Germline V CDR1 and CDR2: MNHNS, SASEGT. Trimming removed 7 bases from V and 6 bases from J, with 13 bases in between. The CDR3 DNA is TGTGCCAGCACTAAGGGGGATCTTCAGCCCCAGCATTTT. Its translation: CASTKGDLQPQHF.

This clone was observed a handful of times. The gene calls are TRBV19 and TRBJ1-5, with TRBD1 matching over 8 bases. Looked up from germline, CDR1 is LNHDA and CDR2 is SQIVND (reference sequence). This CDR3 spans 15 amino acids. With V trimmed by 5 bases and J by 7 bases, 10 bases remained unmatched. The CDR3: CASSLGQGGSQPQHF. The CDR3 nucleotides read TGTGCCAGTAGTCTTGGACAGGGAGGGTCCCAGCCCCAGCATTTT.

To note about this clone: Other DNA sequences in this sample translate to the same CDR3. The chain couples TRBV7-8 to TRBJ2-7; D is unclear. The CDR3 runs 12 residues. V gave up 5 bases and J gave up 0 bases, with 5 bases separating them. In germline, CDR1 is SGHVS, CDR2 FQNEAQ. CDR3 nucleotides: TGTGCCAGCAGCCTAAGCTCCTACGAGCAGTACTTC. Protein sequence: CASSLSSYEQYF.

The V and J genes are TRBV29-1 and TRBJ2-1; 7 bases fit TRBD2. CDR1 and CDR2 (germline): SQVTM, ANQGSEA. The CDR3 has 14 amino acids. J gave up 10 bases and V 4 bases, and 13 bases lay outside the gene matches. CDR3 in DNA: TGCAGCGTTGTGAGCGGGACTGGAGTTTACGAGCAGTTCTTC. This encodes CSVVSGTGVYEQFF.

V usage is TRBV28 and J usage is TRBJ1-5; 8 bases line up with TRBD1. This CDR3 has 14 amino acids. CDR1 is MDHEN, CDR2 SYDVKM, per germline. V lost 6 bases, J lost 9 bases, and 10 bases stayed unmatched. In nucleotides, the CDR3 is TGTGCCAGCAGGGGAGGACAGGGTCCGGGGCCCCAGCATTTT. Encoded protein: CASRGGQGPGPQHF.

The rearrangement joins TRBV21-1 to TRBJ2-1; the listed D gene, TRBD2, was not tested against the DNA. TRBV21-1 is given as a pseudogene. The CDR3 loop spans 18 amino acids. CDR3 loop: CASSKGIGGRSFLGEQFF. CDR3 in DNA: TGTGCCAGCAGCAAAGGAATAGGCGGGAGGTCCTTTCTCGGGGAGCAGTTCTTC.

The V and J genes are TRBV7-9 and TRBJ2-3, with 11 bases fitting TRBD2. This CDR3 is 19 amino acids long. CDR1 SEHNR and CDR2 FQNEAQ come from the germline V gene (reference sequence). J lost 2 bases, V lost 7 bases, and 17 bases had no gene match. This CDR3 is CASTFLELGTSGPTDTQYF. CDR3 in DNA: TGTGCCAGCACCTTCTTAGAGTTAGGGACTAGCGGACCCACAGATACGCAGTATTTT.

The genes are TRBV6-5 and TRBJ2-1, with unresolved D. This CDR3 has 13 amino acids. V was shortened by 0 bases and J by 8 bases, with 8 bases between the two germline ends. The germline CDR1 and CDR2 sequences are MNHEY and SVGAGI. The CDR3 loop is CASSYSRAYEQFF. CDR3 in DNA: TGTGCCAGCAGTTACTCACGCGCTTATGAGCAGTTCTTC.

The CDR3 sequence: CASSAPEGQETQYF. In nucleotides, the CDR3 is TGTGCCAGCAGCGCCCCCGAGGGCCAAGAGACCCAGTACTTC. This chain links TRBV9 with TRBJ2-5; perhaps TRBD2 as D (5 bases). Germline values: CDR1 SGDLS, CDR2 YYNGEE. This CDR3 is built from 14 residues. Trimming pared 3 bases from V and 1 base from J, leaving 10 bases between.

The V and J genes are TRBV18 and TRBJ1-3; 9 bases agree with TRBD1. Germline trimming cut 3 bases from V and 2 bases from J; bases unmatched to any gene: 2. CDR3 length: 15 amino acids. Germline CDR1 and CDR2: KGHSH and LQKENI. CDR3 residues: CASSPGQGAGNTIYF. CDR3 DNA: TGTGCCAGCTCACCGGGACAGGGAGCTGGAAACACCATATATTTT. Supplemented by reference TRBV18 and TRBJ1-3, the full variable domain reads NAGVMQNPRHLVRRRGQEARLRCSPMKGHSHVYWYRQLPEEGLKFMVYLQKENIIDESGMPKERFSAEFPKEGPSILRIQQVVRGDSAAYFCASSPGQGAGNTIYFGEGSWLTVV.

The chain recombines TRBV5-1 with TRBJ1-1; D not resolved. Germline V gene data show CDR1 as SGHRS and CDR2 as YFSETQ. Trimming left V 0 bases short and J 5 bases short, with 14 bases between. This CDR3 contains 15 residues. This CDR3 reads CASSLVSSGGTEAFF. The CDR3, as DNA: TGCGCCAGCAGCTTGGTCAGCTCGGGTGGGACTGAAGCTTTCTTT.

The rearrangement uses TRBV4-1 and TRBJ2-1; D unresolved. This CDR3 region has 12 residues. Trimming removed 0 bases at V and 8 bases at J, with 5 bases between. In germline, CDR1 is MGHRA, CDR2 YSYEKL. CDR3 residues: CASSQEYDEQFF. The CDR3 bases are TGCGCCAGCAGCCAAGAATATGATGAGCAGTTCTTC.

The CDR3 sequence: CASSQDGRTPRGEQFF. CDR3 DNA sequence: TGCGCCAGCAGCCAAGATGGTCGAACCCCCCGGGGTGAGCAGTTCTTC. The rearrangement links TRBV4-1 to TRBJ2-1; weak D call: TRBD2 (5 bases). This CDR3 contains 16 residues. CDR1 and CDR2 from the germline V gene are MGHRA and YSYEKL. Trimming pared 0 bases from V and 9 bases from J, leaving 18 bases between.

On this clone itself: The sample contains more than one DNA sequence encoding this CDR3. The chain couples TRBV6-1 to TRBJ2-3, with 9 bases aligning to TRBD2. This CDR3 spans 16 amino acids. Germline trimming cut 4 bases from V and 2 bases from J; bases unmatched to any gene: 7. CDR1 is MNHNS and CDR2 is SASEGT in the germline V gene. The CDR3, as DNA: TGTGCCAGCAGTGCCTACAGCGGGGGGACCACAGATACGCAGTATTTT. Amino acid sequence: CASSAYSGGTTDTQYF.

This clone was counted a few times. The J gene is TRBJ2-1, the V gene TRBV9; 7 bases fit TRBD2. This CDR3 spans 15 amino acids. Germline CDR1 SGDLS, CDR2 YYNGEE. Trimming cost V 5 bases and J 2 bases; bases outside gene matches: 7. The DNA of the CDR3 is TGTGCCAGCAGTGAGACTAGCCATGCCTACAATGAGCAGTTCTTC. It is translated as CASSETSHAYNEQFF.

The chain is built from TRBV15 and TRBJ2-7; 7 nucleotides align to TRBD2. This CDR3 contains 15 residues. Unmatched junction bases numbered 10, after V lost 5 bases and J lost 3 bases. CDR1 is LNHNV, CDR2 YYDKDF, per germline (reference sequence). CDR3 amino acids: CATSRGGGSSYEQYF. CDR3 nucleotide sequence: TGTGCCACCAGCCGGGGTGGCGGGAGTAGCTACGAGCAGTACTTC.